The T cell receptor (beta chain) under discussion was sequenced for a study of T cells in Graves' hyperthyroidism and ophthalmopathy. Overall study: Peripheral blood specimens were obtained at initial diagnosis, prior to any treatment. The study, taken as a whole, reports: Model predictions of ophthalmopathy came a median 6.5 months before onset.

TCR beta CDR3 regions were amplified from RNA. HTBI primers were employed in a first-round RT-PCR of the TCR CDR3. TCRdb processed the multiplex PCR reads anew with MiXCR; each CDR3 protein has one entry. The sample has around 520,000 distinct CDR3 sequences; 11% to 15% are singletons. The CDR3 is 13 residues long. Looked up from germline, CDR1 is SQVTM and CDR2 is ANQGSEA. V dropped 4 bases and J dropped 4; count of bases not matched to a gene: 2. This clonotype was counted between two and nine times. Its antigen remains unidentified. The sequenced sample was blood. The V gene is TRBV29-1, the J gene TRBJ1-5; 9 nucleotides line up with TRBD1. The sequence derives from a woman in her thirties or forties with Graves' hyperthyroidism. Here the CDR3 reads CSVGGTGNQPQHF. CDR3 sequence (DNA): TGCAGCGTTGGGGGGACAGGGAATCAGCCCCAGCATTTT.